This TCR beta chain was documented in a study of cytomegalovirus exposure and HLA in healthy donors. Whole-study results and caveats: Later analysis reportedly placed an Asian-associated ancestry cluster below the approximately 680-donor mean in N-insertions. Follow-up analysis later connected one missense variant in DCLRE1C with trimming of TCR beta V- and J-genes. Later analysis suggested most CMV-associated TCR beta chains were HLA-restricted.

The PCR ran on 60 Vbeta and 13 Jbeta primers. As processed by the authors: Later, an analysis found around 80 million unique TCR beta chains, and 8.5 million to 14 million of these were shared. The assay was immunoSEQ multiplex PCR, and TCRdb's table has in-frame clones only and misses some. The DNA gave D and trimming, while V, J and clone size come from that table. This sample has some 120,000 clones, with 81% found just once. This clone appeared a single time. Its antigen is as yet unknown. The TCR sequence derives from a woman in her 40s in good health and CMV-seronegative. Sequencing was done on a sample of PBMCs.

The CDR3 is CASSPIAGGPKEQYF. CDR3 nucleotide sequence: TGTGCCAGCTCACCGATAGCGGGGGGTCCAAAGGAGCAGTACTTC. The chain employs TRBV18 and TRBJ2-7; 10 nucleotides align to TRBD2. CDR1 and CDR2 (germline): KGHSH, LQKENI. The CDR3 covers 15 residues. Trimming at V came to 3 bases and at J to 7 bases, leaving 9 bases not matched to a gene.